Sequencing of this TCR beta chain was carried out in a study of OX40 agonist ivuxolimab in advanced cancers. This clone was counted between two and nine times. The assay was immunoSEQ multiplex PCR, and TCRdb's table has in-frame clones only and misses some. Of approximately 66,000 clones in the sample, approximately 90% are singletons; the top ten hold about 6.5%. Trimming cost V 6 bases and J 2 bases, with 13 bases left between them. CDR1 and CDR2 (germline): MNHEY, SMNVEV (reference sequence). CDR3 length equals 14 residues. Source: CD4+ or CD8+ T cells sorted from blood, taken in a trial of the OX40 agonist ivuxolimab. The TCR originated in an adult with an advanced solid tumor such as melanoma, head and neck, liver or kidney cancer. The chain has TRBV27 and TRBJ1-1; the D gene is possibly TRBD1 (6 bases). CDR3 bases: TGTGCCAGCAGCCAAGGACAGTTAAACACTGAAGCTTTCTTT. This gives the protein CASSQGQLNTEAFF.